The 18 T cell receptor beta chains presented below share a single source sample, sequenced in a study of cytomegalovirus exposure and HLA in healthy donors. The PCR made use of 60 Vbeta and 13 Jbeta primers. Produced via immunoSEQ multiplex PCR; TCRdb's table is partial and in-frame only. The profile shows 150,000 to 200,000 clones, 60% to 80% of them singletons. The sample was PBMCs. The origin of the receptors is a man younger than 35 in good health and CMV-seropositive.

This chain connects TRBV13 to TRBJ2-2; D is unclear. Per the germline V gene, CDR1 is PRHDT and CDR2 is FYEKMQ (reference sequence). The CDR3 extends over 16 amino acids. The V and J ends lost 5 bases and 0 bases respectively, with 13 bases between them. CDR3 protein: CASSAVQLANTGELFF. DNA of the CDR3: TGTGCCAGCAGCGCCGTTCAGCTAGCGAACACCGGGGAGCTGTTTTTT. Looking up the rest from reference TRBV13 and TRBJ2-2 gives the full variable domain: AAGVIQSPRHLIKEKRETATLKCYPIPRHDTVYWYQQGPGQDPQFLISFYEKMQSDKGSIPDRFSAQQFSDYHSELNMSSLELGDSALYFCASSAVQLANTGELFFGEGSRLTVL.

This chain uses TRBV5-4 with TRBJ2-7; 9 bases line up with TRBD2. After removal of 2 bases from V and 5 bases from J, the junction contained 2 bases not matched to a gene. The CDR3 runs to 13 residues. The germline gives CDR1 SGHNT, CDR2 YYREEE (reference sequence). The CDR3 DNA sequence: TGTGCCAGCAGCTTAGCGGGGGGTGACGAGCAGTACGTC. As protein: CASSLAGGDEQYV.

CDR3 loop: CASSYWTGGNIQYF. For the CDR3, the DNA is TGTGCCAGCAGTTACTGGACGGGAGGGAACATTCAGTACTTC. The rearrangement joins TRBV6-6 to TRBJ2-4, with 8 bases lining up with TRBD2. The CDR3 length is 14 residues. The trim removed 1 base at V and 7 bases at J, leaving 3 bases unmatched. Germline values: CDR1 MNHNY, CDR2 SVGAGI (reference sequence).

The V and J genes are TRBV27 and TRBJ2-2; 7 bases match TRBD2. J was trimmed by 7 bases and V by 7 bases; bases with no gene match: 12. Looked up from germline, CDR1 is MNHEY and CDR2 is SMNVEV (reference sequence). The CDR3 extends over 15 amino acids. As DNA, the CDR3 is TGTGCCAGCACCGGCGGGGGTGTGAAGGACGGGGAGCTGTTTTTT. Its protein product is CASTGGGVKDGELFF.

This clone showed up just once. The rearrangement joins TRBV27 to TRBJ1-5; D may be TRBD1 (5 bases). The CDR3 covers 17 residues. Trimming cost V 3 bases and J 1 base, with 16 bases left between them. The germline V gene encodes CDR1 MNHEY and CDR2 SMNVEV (reference sequence). The CDR3: CASSFWAGRGSNQPQHF. CDR3 DNA sequence: TGTGCCAGCAGTTTTTGGGCAGGGAGGGGAAGCAATCAGCCCCAGCATTTT.

V usage is TRBV9 and J usage is TRBJ2-3; D may be TRBD1 (6 bases). Trimming removed 5 bases from V and 0 bases from J, with 13 bases in between. This CDR3 has 15 amino acids. The germline V gene has CDR1 SGDLS and CDR2 YYNGEE. The CDR3 nucleotides are TGTGCCAGCAGTCAAGGACAGTCTAGCACAGATACGCAGTATTTT. Amino acid sequence: CASSQGQSSTDTQYF.

The chain has TRBV5-4 and TRBJ1-3; 7 bases agree with TRBD1. The CDR3 covers 18 residues. V lost 3 bases to trimming and J lost 4 bases; unmatched junction nucleotides: 16. CDR1 is SGHNT and CDR2 is YYREEE in the germline V gene (reference sequence). CDR3 region: CASSSQTGRHHLGNTIYF. CDR3 DNA: TGTGCCAGCAGCTCCCAGACAGGGAGGCATCACCTCGGAAACACCATATATTTT.

The rearrangement joins TRBV2 to TRBJ2-7, with D possibly matching TRBD2 (6 bases). The V end lost 6 bases, the J end lost 3 bases, and 18 bases lay between the germline ends. The CDR3 spans 15 residues. Germline-derived CDR1 and CDR2 are SNHLY and FYNNEI. CDR3: CASRPNLATDYEQYV. In nucleotides, the CDR3 is TGTGCCAGCAGACCCAATCTAGCGACAGACTACGAGCAGTACGTC.

Only a few counts were recorded for this clone. The J gene is TRBJ2-1, the V gene TRBV2; 7 nucleotides align to TRBD1. V shed 7 bases and J 7 bases; nucleotides not matched to a gene: 10. Looked up from germline, CDR1 is SNHLY and CDR2 is FYNNEI. The CDR3 spans 14 residues. Here the CDR3 DNA reads TGTGCCAGCACCCCCAGGACAGGCGGGAATGAGCAGTTCTTC. This sequence encodes CASTPRTGGNEQFF.

Regarding this clone: At one end, the junction sequence differs from germline, possibly due to a read error. The rearrangement uses TRBV6-1 and TRBJ2-1; 8 bases line up with TRBD1. The germline gives CDR1 MNHNS, CDR2 SASEGT. This CDR3 region has 15 residues. The CDR3 protein is CACSVGTGVYNEQFF. In DNA form, the CDR3 reads TGTGCCTGCAGTGTTGGGACAGGAGTCTACAATGAGCAGTTCTTC.

J is TRBJ2-1 and V is TRBV6-4; no definite D call. This CDR3 has 17 residues. Trimming left V 0 bases short and J 0 bases short, with 12 bases between. Germline V gene sequence: CDR1 MRHNA, CDR2 SNTAGT. The CDR3 loop reads CASSDSLATSSYNEQFF. Written as DNA, the CDR3 is TGTGCCAGCAGTGACTCGTTGGCCACAAGCTCCTACAATGAGCAGTTCTTC.

The rearrangement joins TRBV29-1 to TRBJ2-5, with D maybe TRBD2 (5 bases). The CDR3 extends over 15 amino acids. Deletions cut 3 bases from V and 5 bases from J, with 19 bases between. The germline gives CDR1 SQVTM, CDR2 ANQGSEA. CDR3 bases: TGCAGCGTTGAGCGGCAGGCTTTGAGGAGGGAGACCCAGTACTTC. It specifies CSVERQALRRETQYF.

The rearrangement uses TRBV10-2 and TRBJ2-5, with TRBD2 matching 8 bases. The CDR3 is made up of 17 amino acids. The trim removed 2 bases at V and 1 base at J, leaving 9 bases unmatched. Per germline, CDR1 WSHSY and CDR2 SAAADI. CDR3 region: CASSEGTLAGLQETQYF. The CDR3 DNA reads TGCGCCAGCAGTGAGGGGACTCTAGCGGGCCTCCAAGAGACCCAGTACTTC.

The gene calls are TRBV5-1 and TRBJ1-1; D not certain. CDR1 and CDR2 from the germline V gene are SGHRS and YFSETQ. V was trimmed by 3 bases and J by 5 bases, leaving 11 bases between them. This CDR3 is built from 13 residues. As DNA, the CDR3 is TGCGCCAGCAGCTATGACCTGGAGACTGAAGCTTTCTTT. It encodes CASSYDLETEAFF.

This chain connects TRBV29-1 to TRBJ2-3; 8 bases line up with TRBD1. The CDR3 is 14 residues long. Germline trimming cut 5 bases from V and 0 bases from J; bases unmatched to any gene: 4. Germline V gives CDR1 SQVTM, CDR2 ANQGSEA. CDR3 coding DNA: TGCAGCGTTCGCAGGGGGCGCAGCACAGATACGCAGTATTTT. Amino acids: CSVRRGRSTDTQYF.

The chain couples TRBV4-1 to TRBJ2-1; 8 bases are a match to TRBD1. Per the germline V gene, CDR1 is MGHRA and CDR2 is YSYEKL. Losses at the gene ends were 0 bases for V and 3 bases for J; bases not matched to a gene: 4. This CDR3 has 16 amino acids. The CDR3 sequence is CASSQDPGQVYNEQFF. In nucleotides, the CDR3 is TGCGCCAGCAGCCAAGATCCGGGACAGGTCTACAATGAGCAGTTCTTC.

This clone was counted only a few times. This rearrangement joins TRBV19 to TRBJ1-1; a possible D gene is TRBD1 (5 bases). CDR1 and CDR2 (germline): LNHDA, SQIVND (reference sequence). V was cut by 3 bases and J by 4 bases, with 15 bases left in between. The CDR3 loop spans 15 amino acids. The CDR3, as DNA: TGTGCCAGTAGTATTGGCCCGGGCGGGGGCACTGAAGCTTTCTTT. This gives the protein CASSIGPGGGTEAFF.

About this clone itself: One end of the junction is discordant with germline, which a read error may explain. The sample holds other DNA sequences that translate to the same CDR3. The V and J genes are TRBV27 and TRBJ2-1, with TRBD2 identical over 8 bases. Germline V lookup: CDR1 MNHEY, CDR2 SMNVEV (reference sequence). The CDR3 sequence is 14 residues long. CDR3 residues: CASSLSGGLNEQFF. DNA for the CDR3: TGTGCCAGCAGTCTGAGCGGGGGACTCAATGAGCAATTCTTC.